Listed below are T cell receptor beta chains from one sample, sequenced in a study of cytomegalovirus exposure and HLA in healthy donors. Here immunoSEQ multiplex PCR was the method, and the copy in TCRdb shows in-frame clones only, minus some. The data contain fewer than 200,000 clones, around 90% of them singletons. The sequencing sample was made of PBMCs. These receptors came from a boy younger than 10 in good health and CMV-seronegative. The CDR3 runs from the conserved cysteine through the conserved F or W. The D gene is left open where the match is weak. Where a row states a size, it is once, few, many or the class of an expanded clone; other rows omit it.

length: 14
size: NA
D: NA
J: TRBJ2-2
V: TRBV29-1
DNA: TGCAGCGTGCTGCGGGACAGAAACACCGGGGAGCTGTTTTTT
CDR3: CSVLRDRNTGELFF

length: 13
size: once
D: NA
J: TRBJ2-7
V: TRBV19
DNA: TGTGCCAGTAGCCATTGTTCCAGCGACCGGCAGTACTTC
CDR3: CASSHCSSDRQYF

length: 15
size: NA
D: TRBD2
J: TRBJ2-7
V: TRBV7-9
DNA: TGTTCCAGCAGCTTAAGGGGAGGGAACCTTATGGAGCAGTACTTC
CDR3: CSSSLRGGNLMEQYF

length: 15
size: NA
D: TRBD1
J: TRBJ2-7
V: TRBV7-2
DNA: TGTGCCAGCAGCCAGGGGACAGGGGTATTCTACGAGCAGTACTTC
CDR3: CASSQGTGVFYEQYF

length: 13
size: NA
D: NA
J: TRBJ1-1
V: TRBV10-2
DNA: TGCGCCATCAGGATTGAAACTAACACTGAAGCTTTCTTT
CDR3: CAIRIETNTEAFF

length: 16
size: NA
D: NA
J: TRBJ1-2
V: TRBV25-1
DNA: TGTGCCAGCAGGGACCCGAGGTTGGGGCGGAACTATGGCTACACCTTC
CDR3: CASRDPRLGRNYGYTF

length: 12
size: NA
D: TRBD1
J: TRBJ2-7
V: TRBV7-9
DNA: TGTGCCAGCAGCCTAGACAGGGGCGAGCAGTACTTC
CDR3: CASSLDRGEQYF

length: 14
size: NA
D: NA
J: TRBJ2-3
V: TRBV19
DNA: TGTGCCAGTAGTAGCGGATTGAGCACAGATACGCAGTATTTT
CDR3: CASSSGLSTDTQYF

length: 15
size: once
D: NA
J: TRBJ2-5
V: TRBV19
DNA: TGTGCCAGTAGTGTTACCGCCCCGGGGGGCGAGACCCAGTACTTC
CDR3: CASSVTAPGGETQYF

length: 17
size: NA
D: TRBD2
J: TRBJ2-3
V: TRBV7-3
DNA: TGTGCCAGCAGCCCACGGGGAGCGGGGGGCCCCACAGATACGCAGTATTTT
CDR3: CASSPRGAGGPTDTQYF

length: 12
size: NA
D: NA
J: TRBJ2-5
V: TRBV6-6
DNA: TGTGCCAGCAGTCACACCACAGAGACCCAGTACTTC
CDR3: CASSHTTETQYF

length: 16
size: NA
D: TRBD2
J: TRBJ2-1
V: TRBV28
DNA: TGTGCCAGCAGTTTAGAATCTAGCGGGAGATACAATGAGCAGTTCTTC
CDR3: CASSLESSGRYNEQFF

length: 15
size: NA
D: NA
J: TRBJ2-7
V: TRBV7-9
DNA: TGTGCCAGCAGCTTAGAGGATGTCAGGGGCTGCGAGCAGTACTTC
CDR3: CASSLEDVRGCEQYF

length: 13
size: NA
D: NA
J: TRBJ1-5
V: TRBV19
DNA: TGTGCCAGTAGTATCGTTGGAGACCAGCCCCAGCATTTT
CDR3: CASSIVGDQPQHF

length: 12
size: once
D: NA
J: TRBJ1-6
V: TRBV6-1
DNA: TGTGCCAGCAGGGGGGGGAATTCACCCCTCCACTTT
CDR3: CASRGGNSPLHF

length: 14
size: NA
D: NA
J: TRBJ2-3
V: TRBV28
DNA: TGTGCCAGCGGGAGTTTAGTAAGCACAGATACGCAGTATTTT
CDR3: CASGSLVSTDTQYF

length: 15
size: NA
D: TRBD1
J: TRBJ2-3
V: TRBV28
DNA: TGTGCCAGCAGTCCCCCCAGGGGGTGGAGAGATACGCAGTATTTT
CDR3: CASSPPRGWRDTQYF

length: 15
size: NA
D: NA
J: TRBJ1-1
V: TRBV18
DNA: TGTGCCAGCTCACCTAGCAGGGGAATGAACACTGAAGCTTTCTTT
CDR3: CASSPSRGMNTEAFF

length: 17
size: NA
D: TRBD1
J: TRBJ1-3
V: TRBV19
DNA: TGTGCCAGTAGTAGGAGTCGGGACAGTGTCTCTGGAAACACCATATATTTT
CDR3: CASSRSRDSVSGNTIYF

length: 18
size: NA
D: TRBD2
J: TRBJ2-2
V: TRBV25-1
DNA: TGTGCCAGCAGAAAGCCCTTCGCGGGGGGTTTAGGCACCGGGGAGCTGTTTTTT
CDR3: CASRKPFAGGLGTGELFF

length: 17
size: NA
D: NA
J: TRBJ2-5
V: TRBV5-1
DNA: TGCGCCAGCAGCGGGGGGACCGTGACAGGGAATCAAGAGACCCAGTACTTC
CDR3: CASSGGTVTGNQETQYF

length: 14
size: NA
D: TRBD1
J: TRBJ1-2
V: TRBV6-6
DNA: TGTGCCAGCAGGGGGACAGGGGAATATCATGGCTACACCTTC
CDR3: CASRGTGEYHGYTF

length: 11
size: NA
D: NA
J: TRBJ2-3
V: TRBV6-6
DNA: TGTGCCAGCAGCCCGGGGGTTACGCAGTATTTT
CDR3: CASSPGVTQYF

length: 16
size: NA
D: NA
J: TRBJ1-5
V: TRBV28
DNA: TGTGCCAGCACCAACCTTGGGCCTCTGGGCAATCAGCCCCAGCATTTT
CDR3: CASTNLGPLGNQPQHF

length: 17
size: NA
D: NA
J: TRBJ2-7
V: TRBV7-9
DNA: TGTGCCAGCAGCCGCCGTAGTCTGTCGGGGTTTGTCGACGAGCAGTACTTC
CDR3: CASSRRSLSGFVDEQYF

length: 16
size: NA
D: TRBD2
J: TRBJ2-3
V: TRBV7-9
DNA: TGTGCCAGCAGCCCCAGAGCGGGGGAGCACGGAGATACGCAGTATTTT
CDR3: CASSPRAGEHGDTQYF

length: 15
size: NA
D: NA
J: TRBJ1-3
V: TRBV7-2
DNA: TGTGCCAGCAGCTTAGTGGGTCGTCAAGGGGACACCATATATTTT
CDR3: CASSLVGRQGDTIYF

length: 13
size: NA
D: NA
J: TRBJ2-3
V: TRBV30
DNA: TGTGCCTGGAGTGTACGGAGCACAGATACGCAGTATTTT
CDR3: CAWSVRSTDTQYF

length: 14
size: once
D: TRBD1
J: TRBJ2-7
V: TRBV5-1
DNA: TGCGCCAGCAGCTACCCGGGACAGGGGCAAGAGCAGTACTTC
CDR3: CASSYPGQGQEQYF

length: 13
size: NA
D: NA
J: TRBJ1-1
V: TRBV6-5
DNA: TGTGCCAGCAGTTACTCGGATTCAGGGGAAGCTTTCTTT
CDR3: CASSYSDSGEAFF

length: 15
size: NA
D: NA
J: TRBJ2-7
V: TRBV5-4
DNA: TGTGCCAGCAGCTTGATCGGGAGAGATCCCTACGAGCAGTACTTC
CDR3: CASSLIGRDPYEQYF

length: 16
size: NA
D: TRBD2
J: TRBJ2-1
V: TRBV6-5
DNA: TGTGCCAGCAGTTTAACGGGAGGGCCAAGTTATGATGAGCAGTTCTTC
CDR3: CASSLTGGPSYDEQFF

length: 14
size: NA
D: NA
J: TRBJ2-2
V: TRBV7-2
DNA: TGTGCCAGCAGCTCCTTTCAGTTCACCGGGGAGCTGTTTTTT
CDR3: CASSSFQFTGELFF

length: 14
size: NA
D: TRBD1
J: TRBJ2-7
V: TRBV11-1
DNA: TGTGCCAGCAGCATAGGGGGCTACTCCTACGAGCAGTACTTC
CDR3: CASSIGGYSYEQYF

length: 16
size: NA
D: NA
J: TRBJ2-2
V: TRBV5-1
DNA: TGCGCCAGCAGCTTGTTTGGTCAGGGGAACACCGGGGAGCTGTTTTTT
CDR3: CASSLFGQGNTGELFF